This T cell receptor (beta chain) was sequenced during a study of CD8+CD57+ T cells in acquired aplastic anemia. Findings of the study overall: With respect to CD8+ Simpson's diversity, patients and controls did not differ significantly. Shared by patients and controls, approximately 28 CD8+ CDR3s were abundant in patients.

Profiles of TCR beta VDJ and CDR3 were generated from a genomic DNA template. TCRdb reanalysed the reads using MiXCR and keeps one entry per CDR3 protein. Here the sample spans under 200,000 distinct CDR3 sequences, roughly 50% being singletons. With 5 bases clipped from V and 1 base from J, the junction kept 6 bases outside the gene matches. The CDR3 is made up of 15 amino acids. Per germline, CDR1 MDHEN and CDR2 SYDVKM. Flow cytometry had shown expanded CD8+CD57+ cells in the patients chosen for sequencing. This clonotype was observed a few times. Its antigen remains unknown. The receptor's source is a human donor with aplastic anemia. The rearrangement joins TRBV28 to TRBJ1-1; 8 nucleotides match TRBD1. The sequenced material came from sorted CD4+, CD8+, or CD8+CD57+ T cells (not recorded which) from PBMCs. The chain's CDR3 is CASSPNRGRNTEAFF. CDR3 bases: TGTGCCAGCAGTCCGAACAGGGGGAGGAACACTGAAGCTTTCTTT.